The source of this TCR beta chain is a study of cytomegalovirus exposure and HLA in healthy donors (dated by TCRdb to about 2017). About the investigation overall: An earlier analysis of approximately 640 of the donors reported roughly 300 Gb of sequence data and approximately 110 million unique TCR beta sequences from about 179 million T cells. Across some 400 genotyped donors of the cohort, an average of about 220,000 unique TCR beta nucleotide sequences per donor were sequenced, and roughly 18% of those sequences were non-productive. Roughly 300 gigabases of sequencing data and tens of millions of unique TCR sequences were included in an early release covering roughly 600 HLA-typed donors. The number of donors typed differed by locus, with about 629-630 for A, B, C, DRB1 and DQB1, 522 for DQA1, approximately 570 for DPA1, and around 460 for DPB1. Every discovery cohort repertoire had been produced on one sequencing platform. Several DR-DQ haplotypes were handled as single units for association and clustering because linkage in the cohort was strong. Of the 300 to 400 genotyped donors, 65% to 90% fell in the genetic ancestry cluster associated with self-reported Caucasian donors. The later analysis used no new phenotypic data to find candidate immune exposures, relying instead on TCR beta sequences and their occurrence across donors. A later analysis re-analyzed previously published TCR beta repertoires from about 600 donors and added high-resolution HLA genotyping to study TCR occurrence patterns. The study profiled the T cell repertoires of more than 500 subjects by immunosequencing and related them to cytomegalovirus serostatus. In a later genetic analysis, genome-wide SNP genotypes for about 65% of the roughly 700 donors were used, and that subset was treated as a discovery cohort. The study was designed to test whether signatures of past pathogen exposure could be identified by cataloging public T cell receptors. Along with the roughly 670-subject first cohort, a separate validation cohort of over 90 different subjects was used. An earlier analysis of fewer than 750 of the donors used high-throughput TCR beta sequencing to judge whether each TCR beta V gene segment behaved as functional or pseudogenic. Donor age, sex, ethnicity and CMV serostatus were compiled together with the repertoire data. Both class I and class II loci were covered by HLA typing, at four-digit resolution. To predict cytomegalovirus infection status, the study brought together high-throughput TCR immunosequencing, statistical association of individual TCRs with disease status, and machine learning.

The CDR3 goes from the cysteine to the phenylalanine over 15 residues. Solely the CDR3 DNA is kept, with 45 bases framed from the first base. V has 3 bases trimmed and J has 2 bases trimmed; junction bases matching no gene number 6. In the germline V gene, CDR1 corresponds to SGHRS and CDR2 to YFSETQ. Details on this clone: The antigen it binds to is not known. Base qualities are not at hand, and no much larger clone is one base apart.

The cohort consisted of hundreds of healthy bone marrow donors. All cohort members were sampled while nominally healthy, although unrecorded immune exposures were likely present. The donor tested CMV seronegative, placing the donor among the 350 to 400 seronegative members of the cohort. Each donor provided a peripheral blood sample, and peripheral blood mononuclear cells were used for TCR beta sequencing. The Qiagen DNeasy Blood Extraction Kit was used to extract genomic DNA from the blood cell samples. Libraries were made using the immunoSEQ multiplex PCR assay. The multiplex PCR relied on a mix of 60 forward primers for TCR Vbeta segments and 13 reverse primers for TCR Jbeta segments. The CDR3 region of rearranged TCR beta genes was amplified from genomic DNA by a multiplex PCR assay. The amplified TCR beta libraries were sequenced on the Illumina HiSeq System as 87-base-pair reads. The study's own analysis went as follows. A later analysis counted some 74 million unique TCR beta chains across the 640 or so repertoires, and 9.5 million to 11 million of these chains were shared by at least two donors. Raw reads were error-corrected and collapsed into unique sequences by a nearest-neighbor algorithm in which closely related sequences were merged to remove PCR and sequencing errors. V, D and J gene segments were assigned by aligning CDR3 sequences to IMGT reference sequences. Each retained sequence needed at least a six-nucleotide match to both a V gene segment and a J gene segment. Rearrangements were classified as productive when the CDR3 lacked stop codons and remained in frame with V and J, and all other rearrangements were classified as non-productive. Following IMGT convention, CDR3 was defined as the stretch from the second conserved V-encoded cysteine up to the conserved J-encoded phenylalanine. The earlier analysis of about 620 of the donors excluded sequences that lacked an unambiguous match to a single V gene segment. An earlier analysis of 500 to 700 of the donors classified V segments as functional when productive rearrangements were above 56.7% and as segregating when the standard deviation between donors was above 5%. To diagnose cytomegalovirus status from the catalog of TCR beta chain sequences, a statistical classification framework was built. In a later analysis, TCR nucleotide sequences were compared against IMGT/GENE-DB human TR gene sequences so that V and J genes could be assigned. Using the TCRdist pipeline, a later analysis assigned CDR3 sequences along with most-parsimonious VDJ recombination scenarios. In a later analysis, every TCR beta chain was defined by the combination of its CDR3 amino acid sequence and its V-gene family, and reads without a unique V-gene family were dropped. To address suspected cross-contamination and a sequencing artifact, a later analysis removed under 600 highly shared, low-generation-probability nucleotide sequences. A later analysis calculated a clonal expansion index for each public chain from normalized within-repertoire ranks of inferred template counts. Generation probabilities in a later analysis came from a VDJ recombination model fitted to out-of-frame rearrangements, and those results were checked against IGoR. A later analysis scored TCR-TCR, TCR-HLA and TCR-CMV co-occurrence with hypergeometric tests, applying a repertoire-size bias correction to TCR pairs. A later analysis estimated false discovery rates by permuting HLA or CMV assignments 20 times. In a later analysis, co-occurring TCRs were grouped using DBSCAN, with TCRdist sequence similarity added in when clustering inside HLA-allele-positive subsets. For co-occurrence clustering, repertoires with fewer than 30,000 or more than 120,000 public chains were excluded, along with five or six repertoires with anomalous nucleotide sharing. TCRdb mirrors the immuneACCESS table, restricted to in-frame sequences. Some clones are absent from its copies; in checked studies, under half trace to an unresolved V gene, and the reason for the others is unknown. The DNA was the basis for D and trimming; V, J and clone size are from that table. This sample is represented by some 80,000 clones; 75% to 85% of them were singletons. The top ten hold 3% to 4% of the sample.

What the research found in general, with its limitations: Broadly in line with IMGT annotations, most TCR beta V segments showed up in productive rearrangements about 87% or about 30% of the time in an earlier analysis of 587 of the donors. Cytomegalovirus status was reported to be diagnosed by the classifier with high specificity and sensitivity in both the original and validation cohorts. Immune exposure information for the cohort was limited to CMV serostatus. The authors suggested that the approach could potentially be generalized to other disease states and immunological phenotypes. Some IMGT-functional V segments, including TRBV6-2 and TRBV6-3, could not be distinguished by the 87-base-pair reads and were therefore excluded. According to a later analysis, TCR association rates differed among HLA loci, with DRB1 alleles showing the most associated TCRs and HLA-C alleles showing the fewest. According to a later genetic analysis, donors in an Asian-associated ancestry cluster had fewer N-insertions in productive TCRs than the approximately 700-donor mean. A few of the identified cytomegalovirus-associated TCR beta chains were confirmed in vitro to be specific for cytomegalovirus antigens. A further reported finding was that TCR beta sequences accurately predicted the HLA-A and HLA-B alleles for most subjects in the first cohort. Because HLA typing was unavailable for some donors at each locus, only the typed subset was used in association tests. Most CMV-associated TCR beta chains appeared to be HLA-restricted in a later analysis, and the HLA associations seemed to be driven largely by CMV exposure. In this cohort, only TCR beta chains were sequenced, and detectable features were limited by the absence of alpha or paired-chain data. The earlier analysis of around 600 of the donors excluded 15 to 20 rarely observed V segments, including chromosome 9 orphons, because counts were too low. A later analysis associated 16,951 TCR beta sequences with specific HLA alleles at a false discovery rate of 0.05. The study listed 150 to 200 TCR beta chains as associated with cytomegalovirus. V-gene and J-gene trimming of TCR beta chains was associated with a missense DCLRE1C variant in a later genetic analysis, and the association was replicated in an independent cohort. Presence/absence analyses assumed roughly uniform sequencing depth across donors, an assumption that may not hold. Several of the top co-occurrence clusters appeared to be linked to parvovirus B19, influenza, CMV and Epstein-Barr virus, according to a later analysis. In a later analysis, HLA-associated TCR beta chains showed more clonal expansion and lower generation probabilities than non-associated chains that were equally common. Most TCR sequences were observed very rarely across donors, whereas some public TCRs were present in many individuals. The sequencing pipeline was judged likely to have produced a cluster of highly shared sequence variants as a technical artifact. Correlated functional status among segregating V segments might reflect linkage disequilibrium, but an unknown experimental factor could not be ruled out. When HLA alleles, especially DR and DQ, strongly co-occurred, attributing TCR associations to individual alleles was difficult.

This receptor was identified in a man aged 40-49 years in good health and CMV-seronegative. Source material: PBMCs. The chain is made from TRBV5-1 and TRBJ2-7; 9 junctional bases match TRBD1. CDR3 loop: CASSSGTGSPYEQYF. The sequence in DNA is TGCGCCAGCAGCTCCGGGACAGGGTCCCCCTACGAGCAGTACTTC.